The TCR beta chain described here comes from a study of Ad26.COV2.S vaccination and SARS-CoV-2 variants. Clones were sequenced by immunoSEQ multiplex PCR, and TCRdb holds only the in-frame ones, with some missing. Of 300,000 to 400,000 clones in the sample, about 86% were seen once. Treatment reported: 19 received Ad26.COV2.S at low or high dose, single or two shots; several received placebo; per-sample allocation not given. The samples date from day 63 after the first vaccine or placebo injection. This TCR was sampled from a person between 18 and 60 years old who received the Ad26.COV2.S COVID-19 vaccine or a placebo. The sample in question was peripheral blood, obtained in a trial of Ad26.COV2.S vaccine versus placebo.

In DNA, the CDR3 is TGTGCCAGCAGCTTACCGGGGGCAGATACGCAGTATTTT. It specifies CASSLPGADTQYF. The chain employs TRBV13 and TRBJ2-3, with D possibly TRBD2 on 6 matching bases. CDR1 PRHDT and CDR2 FYEKMQ come from the germline V gene (reference sequence). The CDR3 spans 13 residues. Between the trimmed V and J ends, which lost 2 bases and 4 bases, there was a span of 7 bases.